The rows below give T cell receptor beta chains drawn from one sample of a study of cytomegalovirus exposure and HLA in healthy donors. Sequencing was performed with immunoSEQ multiplex PCR; in TCRdb, only in-frame clones are kept and a portion is missing. Among about 130,000 clones, about 10% were seen once, and the ten largest hold about 4.6%. Sample: PBMCs. These receptors came from a woman between 18 and 29 years old in good health and CMV-seropositive. The CDR3 runs from the conserved cysteine through the conserved F or W. D genes are given only for firm matches. Some rows mark clone size as missing; the rest say once, few, many or name a class of expanded clone.

abundance	len	d_gene	v_gene	j_gene	CDR3nt	CDR3aa
NA	12	NA	TRBV28	TRBJ2-1	TGTGCCAGCAGTCCGCCCAGGGGTGAGCAGTTCTTC	CASSPPRGEQFF
NA	13	NA	TRBV5-4	TRBJ1-1	TGTGCCAGCGCCCCGGACGGGGGACGTGAAGCTTTCTTT	CASAPDGGREAFF
many	14	NA	TRBV11-2	TRBJ2-7	TGTGCCAGCAGCTTATATTTCGGGAGTTACGAGCAGTACTTC	CASSLYFGSYEQYF
few	17	NA	TRBV11-2	TRBJ2-7	TGTGCCAGCAGCTTAGAGGTTTCCGGGATTAACCCCTACGAGCAGTACTTC	CASSLEVSGINPYEQYF
few	14	TRBD1	TRBV6-5	TRBJ1-2	TGTGCCAGCAGTTTCGGACAGGGCTTTTATGGCTACACCTTC	CASSFGQGFYGYTF
NA	16	NA	TRBV7-8	TRBJ2-3	TGTGCCAGCAGCTTAGCGGGCAGGGGAGACACAGATACGCAGTATTTT	CASSLAGRGDTDTQYF
NA	13	NA	TRBV5-8	TRBJ2-7	TGTGCCAGCAGCCTGCGGGCCTCCTACGAGCAGTACTTC	CASSLRASYEQYF
few	15	NA	TRBV29-1	TRBJ2-1	TGCAGCGTTGAATCCATTATCGGCTCCTACAATGAGCAGTTCTTC	CSVESIIGSYNEQFF
NA	15	TRBD2	TRBV7-2	TRBJ2-7	TGTGCCAGCAGCGAACGGACTAGTTACCTCTCCGAGCAGTACTTC	CASSERTSYLSEQYF
NA	13	TRBD1	TRBV10-3	TRBJ1-1	TGTGCCATCAACGACAGGGCGAACACTGAAGCTTTCTTT	CAINDRANTEAFF
few	15	TRBD2	TRBV29-1	TRBJ2-1	TGCAGCATACGTCCCGGGACTAGCTCCTACAATGAGCAGTTCTTC	CSIRPGTSSYNEQFF
NA	13	NA	TRBV27	TRBJ1-1	TGTGCCAGCAGTGACCAGGGGAACACTGAAGCTTTCTTT	CASSDQGNTEAFF
few	13	NA	TRBV6-1	TRBJ1-5	TGTGCCAGCAGTGAAGCCGCTGAGCAGCCCCAGCATTTT	CASSEAAEQPQHF
NA	12	NA	TRBV30	TRBJ1-2	TGTGCCAGAAGACAGGAAAACTATGGCTACACCTTC	CARRQENYGYTF
NA	14	TRBD2	TRBV2	TRBJ2-7	TGTGCCAGCGGCCGAGGGACTAGTTCCTACGAGCAGTACTTC	CASGRGTSSYEQYF
NA	11	NA	TRBV30	TRBJ1-1	TGTGCCTGGAGTGTCGGGGGTGAAGCTTTCTTT	CAWSVGGEAFF
few	15	TRBD1	TRBV10-3	TRBJ2-7	TGTGCCATCGCCCAGGGGGCGATCAGCTCCTACGAGCAGTACTTC	CAIAQGAISSYEQYF
NA	11	NA	TRBV28	TRBJ1-5	TGTGCCAGCGAAGGGGTGGAGCCCCAGCATTTT	CASEGVEPQHF
NA	16	NA	TRBV5-5	TRBJ1-4	TGTGCCAGCAGCTTGGGAAGGGAGTCCTTCAATGAAAAACTGTTTTTT	CASSLGRESFNEKLFF
NA	14	NA	TRBV28	TRBJ2-1	TGTGCCAGCAGTGGAAGACAGCGCTACAATGAGCAGTTCTTC	CASSGRQRYNEQFF
NA	13	NA	TRBV13	TRBJ2-3	TGTGCCAGCAGCCCCGAGGGTACAGATACGCAGTATTTT	CASSPEGTDTQYF
NA	14	NA	TRBV7-2	TRBJ1-2	TGTGCCAGCAGCTTATTCCAGGGGACCTATGGCTACACCTTC	CASSLFQGTYGYTF
few	15	NA	TRBV5-1	TRBJ1-1	TGCGCCAGCAGCGAGCAAATGACAGGGAACACTGAAGCTTTCTTT	CASSEQMTGNTEAFF
few	14	NA	TRBV5-4	TRBJ2-5	TGTGCCAGCAGCTCACAGGACAGTGGAGAGACCCAGTACTTC	CASSSQDSGETQYF
few	14	NA	TRBV19	TRBJ1-4	TGTGCCACCAAGAAAGTGTCCGGGAGTGAAAAACTGTTTTTT	CATKKVSGSEKLFF
few	14	TRBD2	TRBV11-2	TRBJ2-1	TGTGCCAGCAGGGGACTAGCGGGGAACAATGAGCAGTTCTTC	CASRGLAGNNEQFF
few	12	NA	TRBV7-6	TRBJ2-1	TGTGCCAGCAGCTTAGGAGGGCAAGAGCAGTTCTTC	CASSLGGQEQFF
few	11	NA	TRBV7-9	TRBJ2-5	TGTGCCAGCAGCCGTAGTGAGACCCAGTACTTC	CASSRSETQYF
NA	16	NA	TRBV4-1	TRBJ2-1	TGCGCCAGCAGCCAAGGGGTAGGGGCGACCTACAATGAGCAGTTCTTC	CASSQGVGATYNEQFF
NA	16	NA	TRBV28	TRBJ2-2	TGTGCCAGCAGTTTATGGGCTAGCGAGAGCACCGGGGAGCTGTTTTTT	CASSLWASESTGELFF
few	17	TRBD2	TRBV11-3	TRBJ2-2	TGTGCCAGCAGCTTAGATCCCAGCGGGATGAACACCGGGGAGCTGTTTTTT	CASSLDPSGMNTGELFF
NA	16	NA	TRBV5-1	TRBJ1-1	TGCGCCAGCAGCTTGGGAGCCGGGACACAGAACACTGAAGCTTTCTTT	CASSLGAGTQNTEAFF